This record concerns one TCR beta chain sequence. The target antigen is unknown. The data derive from a study of human T cells and chemical hapten exposure. The study, taken as a whole, reports: Versus controls, significantly more large CDR3 similarity clusters arose from expanded TCRs.

As the library was built, unique molecular identifiers were attached to individual cDNA molecules. TCRdb analysed the RACE reads with MiXCR anew, one entry per CDR3 protein. The data hold about 76,000 distinct CDR3 sequences, with 10% to 15% observed a single time. CDR3 length: 18 amino acids. Germline CDR1 reads SGHAT; CDR2 reads FQNNGV. With 5 bases clipped from V and 4 bases from J, the junction kept 13 bases outside the gene matches. The time point was: patch test 3, about 24 weeks after DPC sensitization. Described treatment: therapeutic diphenylcyclopropenone sensitization with weekly scalp DPC. Blood collection happened ahead of applying each patch test.

Sequenced material: whole blood, taken in connection with sensitization to the hapten diphenylcyclopropenone (DPC). V usage is TRBV11-2 and J usage is TRBJ2-6; 8 nucleotides align to TRBD1. The clonotype originates from a woman between 50 and 59 years old with alopecia areata. Some clones in this sample may be carry-over from other donors' samples. The CDR3 spells CASSRYRDRTRGANVLTF. CDR3 coding DNA: TGTGCCAGCAGCCGTTACCGGGACAGGACTCGGGGGGCCAACGTCCTGACTTTC. The whole variable domain, filled in from reference TRBV11-2 and TRBJ2-6, reads EAGVAQSPRYKIIEKRQSVAFWCNPISGHATLYWYQQILGQGPKLLIQFQNNGVVDDSQLPKDRFSAERLKGVDSTLKIQPAKLEDSAVYLCASSRYRDRTRGANVLTFGAGSRLTVL.